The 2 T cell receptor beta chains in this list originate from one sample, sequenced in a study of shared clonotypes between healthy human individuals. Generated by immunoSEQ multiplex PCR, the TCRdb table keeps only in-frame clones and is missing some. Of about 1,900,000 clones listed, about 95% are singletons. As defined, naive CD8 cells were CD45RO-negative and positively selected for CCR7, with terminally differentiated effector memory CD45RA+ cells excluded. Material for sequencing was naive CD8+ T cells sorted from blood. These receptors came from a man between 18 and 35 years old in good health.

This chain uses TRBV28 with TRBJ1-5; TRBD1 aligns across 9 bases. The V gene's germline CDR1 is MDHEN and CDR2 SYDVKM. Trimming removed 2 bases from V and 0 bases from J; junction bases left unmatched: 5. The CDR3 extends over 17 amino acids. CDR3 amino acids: CASSLGTGPYSNQPQHF. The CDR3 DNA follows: TGTGCCAGCAGTTTAGGGACAGGGCCGTATAGCAATCAGCCCCAGCATTTT.

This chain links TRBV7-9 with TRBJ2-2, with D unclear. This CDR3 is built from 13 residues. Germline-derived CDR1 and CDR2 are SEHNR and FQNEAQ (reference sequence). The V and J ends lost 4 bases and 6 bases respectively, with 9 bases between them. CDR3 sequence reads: CASSSLSAGELFF. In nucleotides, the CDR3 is TGTGCCAGCAGCTCACTAAGCGCCGGGGAGCTGTTTTTT. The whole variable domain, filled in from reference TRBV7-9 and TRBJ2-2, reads DTGVSQNPRHKITKRGQNVTFRCDPISEHNRLYWYRQTLGQGPEFLTYFQNEAQLEKSRLLSDRFSAERPKGSFSTLEIQRTEQGDSAMYLCASSSLSAGELFFGEGSRLTVL.